This TCR beta chain emerged from a study of CD8+ T cells in alopecia areata. Noted treatment: oral pan-JAK inhibitor, 5-10 mg twice daily. Investigators sorted PBMCs to obtain both CD4+ and CD8+ T cells. cDNA reverse transcribed from extracted RNA served as the sequencing template. Data came from immunoSEQ multiplex PCR; TCRdb stores just in-frame clones and leaves some out. The data show more than 200,000 clones, 50% to 75% seen once. This clone was observed a few times. V lost 4 bases, J lost 5 bases, and 12 bases lay in between. This CDR3 contains 12 residues. Germline CDR1 is GTSNPN and CDR2 is SVGIG (reference sequence).

The genes are TRBV30 and TRBJ2-7; weak D call: TRBD1 (5 bases). This clonotype was sampled from a human donor with alopecia areata. The sequencing here drew on CD4+ T cells sorted from blood, taken at week 4, from a patient treated with tofacitinib. This CDR3 reads CAWNFQGNEQYF. The CDR3 DNA is TGTGCCTGGAATTTCCAGGGAAACGAGCAGTACTTC.